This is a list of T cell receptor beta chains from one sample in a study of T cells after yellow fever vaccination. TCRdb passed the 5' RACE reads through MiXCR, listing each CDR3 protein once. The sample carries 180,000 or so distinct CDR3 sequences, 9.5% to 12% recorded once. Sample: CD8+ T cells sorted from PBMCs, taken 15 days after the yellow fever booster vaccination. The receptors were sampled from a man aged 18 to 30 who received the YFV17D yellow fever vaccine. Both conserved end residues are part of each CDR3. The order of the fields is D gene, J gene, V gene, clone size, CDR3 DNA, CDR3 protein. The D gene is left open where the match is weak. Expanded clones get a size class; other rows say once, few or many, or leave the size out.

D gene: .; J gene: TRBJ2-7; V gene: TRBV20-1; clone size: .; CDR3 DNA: TGCAGTGCGCATCCGCCCCTCAAAGAGCAGTACTTC; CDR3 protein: CSAHPPLKEQYF
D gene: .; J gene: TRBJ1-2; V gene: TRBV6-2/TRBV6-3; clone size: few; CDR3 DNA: TGTGCCAGCAGTTACGGGATTCTGAGGCCTAACTATGGCTACACCTTC; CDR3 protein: CASSYGILRPNYGYTF
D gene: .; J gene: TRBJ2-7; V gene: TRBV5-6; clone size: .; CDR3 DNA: TGTGCCAGCAGCGCCGGGACCTTCCAGGAGCAGTACTTC; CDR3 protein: CASSAGTFQEQYF
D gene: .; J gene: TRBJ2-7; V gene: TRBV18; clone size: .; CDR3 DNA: TGTGCCAGCTCACCCCCTACCAGGGTCCACTCCTACGAGCAGTACTTC; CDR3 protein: CASSPPTRVHSYEQYF
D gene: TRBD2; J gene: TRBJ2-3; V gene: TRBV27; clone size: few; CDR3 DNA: TGTGCCAGCAGTTTACTCGGAGCGGGGGGGCGGTGGGGCACAGATACGCAGTATTTT; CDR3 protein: CASSLLGAGGRWGTDTQYF
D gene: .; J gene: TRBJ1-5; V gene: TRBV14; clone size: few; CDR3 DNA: TGTGCCAGCAGCGAAACAGGGTACGGTCAGCCCCAGCATTTT; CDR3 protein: CASSETGYGQPQHF
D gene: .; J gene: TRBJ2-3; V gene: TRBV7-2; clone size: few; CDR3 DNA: TGTGCCAGCAGCTTAGAGTGGTCGTGGGGCACAGATACGCAGTATTTT; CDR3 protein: CASSLEWSWGTDTQYF
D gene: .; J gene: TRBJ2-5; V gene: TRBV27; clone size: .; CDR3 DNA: TGTGCCAGCGCCTTACCCAGCCGAGCGGAGACCCAGTACTTC; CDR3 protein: CASALPSRAETQYF
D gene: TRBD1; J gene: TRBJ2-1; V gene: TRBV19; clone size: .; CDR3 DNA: TGTGCCAGTAGTATTGTCTTTGGGACAGGGCGTAATGAGCAGTTCTTC; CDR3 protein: CASSIVFGTGRNEQFF
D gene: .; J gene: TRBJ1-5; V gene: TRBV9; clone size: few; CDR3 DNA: TGTGCCAGCAGCCCGGGTTGGAGCAATCAGCCCCAGCATTTT; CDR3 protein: CASSPGWSNQPQHF
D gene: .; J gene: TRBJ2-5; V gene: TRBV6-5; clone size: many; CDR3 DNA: TGTGCCAGCAGTACCTGGGAGACCCAGTACTTC; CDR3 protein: CASSTWETQYF
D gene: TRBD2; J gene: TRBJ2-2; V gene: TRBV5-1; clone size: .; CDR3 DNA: TGCGCCAGCAGCCTCGCGACTAGCGGGGACACCGGGGAGCTGTTTTTT; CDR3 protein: CASSLATSGDTGELFF
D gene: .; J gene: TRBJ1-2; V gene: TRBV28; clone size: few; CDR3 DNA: TGTGCCAGCACTATGGACAGAAACTATGGCTACACCTTC; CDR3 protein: CASTMDRNYGYTF
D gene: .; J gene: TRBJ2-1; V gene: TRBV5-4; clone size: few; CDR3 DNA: TGTGCCAGCAGCCTGGCCGGTCCTGAGCAGTTCTTC; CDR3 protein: CASSLAGPEQFF
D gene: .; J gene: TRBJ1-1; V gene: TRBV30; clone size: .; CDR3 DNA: TGTGCCTGGAGTGTATTACGGCTGAACACTGAAGCTTTCTTT; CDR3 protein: CAWSVLRLNTEAFF
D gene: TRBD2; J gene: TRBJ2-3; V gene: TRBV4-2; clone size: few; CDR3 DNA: TGTGCCAGCAGCCAAGGGACTAGCGGGGGAGATACGCAGTATTTT; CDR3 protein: CASSQGTSGGDTQYF
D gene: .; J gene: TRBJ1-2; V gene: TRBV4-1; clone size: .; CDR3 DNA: TGCGCCAGCAGCCAAGACAGTGAGACCCGTCGCTACACCTTC; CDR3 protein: CASSQDSETRRYTF
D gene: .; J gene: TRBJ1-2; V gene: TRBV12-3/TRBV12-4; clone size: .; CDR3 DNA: TGTGCCAGCAGTTTTTCAGGGTCAAACTATGGCTACACCTTC; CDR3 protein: CASSFSGSNYGYTF
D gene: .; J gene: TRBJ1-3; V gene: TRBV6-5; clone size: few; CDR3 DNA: TGTGCCAGCAGTTCTCCTGGGGACCCCTCTGGAAACACCATATATTTT; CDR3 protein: CASSSPGDPSGNTIYF
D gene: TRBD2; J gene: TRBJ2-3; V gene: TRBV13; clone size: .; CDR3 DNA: TGTGCCAGCAGCTCGAAGCGGGGGGGCCCCTCAGATACGCAGTATTTT; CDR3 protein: CASSSKRGGPSDTQYF
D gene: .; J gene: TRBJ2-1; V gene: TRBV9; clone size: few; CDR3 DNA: TGTGCCAGCAGCGTACAGGGGTCCTCCCTCAATGAGCAGTTCTTC; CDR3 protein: CASSVQGSSLNEQFF
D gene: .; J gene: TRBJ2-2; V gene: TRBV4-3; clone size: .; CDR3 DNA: TGCGCCAGCAGCCAAGATCGAAGGGGCCCAATGCACAACACCGGGGAGCTGTTTTTT; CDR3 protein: CASSQDRRGPMHNTGELFF
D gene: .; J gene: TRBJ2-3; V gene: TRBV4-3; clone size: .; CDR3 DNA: TGCGCCAGCAGCCAAGTAGGGACTCAACGAGGAGATACGCAGTATTTT; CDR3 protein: CASSQVGTQRGDTQYF
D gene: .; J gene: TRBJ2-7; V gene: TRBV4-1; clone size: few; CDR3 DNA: TGCGCCAGCAGCCAACCAGGGTCGTACGAGCAGTACTTC; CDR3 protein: CASSQPGSYEQYF
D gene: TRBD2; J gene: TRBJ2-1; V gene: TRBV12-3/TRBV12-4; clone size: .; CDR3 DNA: TGTGCCAGCAGTTTAATGACTAGCAGGGATGAGCAGTTCTTC; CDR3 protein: CASSLMTSRDEQFF
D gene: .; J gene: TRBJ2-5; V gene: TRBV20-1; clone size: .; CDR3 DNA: TGCAGTGCTACCCGGACGGTCCAAGAGACCCAGTACTTC; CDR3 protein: CSATRTVQETQYF
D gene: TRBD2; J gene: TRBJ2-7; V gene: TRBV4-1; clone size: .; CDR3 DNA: TGCGCCAGCAGCCAAGCTAGCGGGGGGACCTACGAGCAGTACTTC; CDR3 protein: CASSQASGGTYEQYF
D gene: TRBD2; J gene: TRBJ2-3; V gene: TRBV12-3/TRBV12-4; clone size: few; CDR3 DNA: TGTGCCAGCAGTGGAGCGGGGGCTAGCACAGATACGCAGTATTTT; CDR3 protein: CASSGAGASTDTQYF
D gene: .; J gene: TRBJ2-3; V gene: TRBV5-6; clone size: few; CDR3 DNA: TGTGCCAGCAGCTTGGCGGCGGCGGGGCACACAGATACGCAGTATTTT; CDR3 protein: CASSLAAAGHTDTQYF
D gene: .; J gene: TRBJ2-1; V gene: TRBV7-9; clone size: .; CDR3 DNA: TGTGCCAGCAGCTTAGACCAGGTTGAGCAGTTCTTC; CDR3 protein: CASSLDQVEQFF
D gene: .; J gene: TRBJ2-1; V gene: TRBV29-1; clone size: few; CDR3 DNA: TGCAGCGTGGTTGGGGGAGCTACCTACAATGAGCAGTTCTTC; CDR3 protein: CSVVGGATYNEQFF
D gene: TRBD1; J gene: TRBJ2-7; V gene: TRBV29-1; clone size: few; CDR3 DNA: TGCAGCGTTGAAGAGACAGGGACGACCTACGAGCAGTACTTC; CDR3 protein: CSVEETGTTYEQYF
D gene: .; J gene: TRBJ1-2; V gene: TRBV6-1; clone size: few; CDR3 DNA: TGTGCCAGCAGTTCCCGGACACTACTCTATGGCTACACCTTC; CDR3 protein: CASSSRTLLYGYTF
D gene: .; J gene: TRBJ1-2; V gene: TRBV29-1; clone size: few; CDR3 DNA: TGCAGCGTTGAAGATCTAACGGGATTAGACTATGGCTACACCTTC; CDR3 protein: CSVEDLTGLDYGYTF
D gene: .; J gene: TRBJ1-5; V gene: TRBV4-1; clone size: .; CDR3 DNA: TGCGCCAGCAGCCAAGTCGCGAGCAGCAATCAGCCCCAGCATTTT; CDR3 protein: CASSQVASSNQPQHF
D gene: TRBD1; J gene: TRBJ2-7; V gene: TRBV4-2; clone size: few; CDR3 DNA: TGTGCCAGCAGCCAAGATGTGGACAGGGACTACGAGCAGTACTTC; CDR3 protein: CASSQDVDRDYEQYF
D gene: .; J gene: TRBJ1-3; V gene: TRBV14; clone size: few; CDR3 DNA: TGTGCCAGCAGCCAGTTCTCTGGAAACACCATATATTTT; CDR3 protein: CASSQFSGNTIYF
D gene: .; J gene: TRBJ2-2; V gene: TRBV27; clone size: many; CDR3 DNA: TGTGCCAGCAATCCCAGGGCGTCGGGCACCGGGGAGCTGTTTTTT; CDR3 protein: CASNPRASGTGELFF
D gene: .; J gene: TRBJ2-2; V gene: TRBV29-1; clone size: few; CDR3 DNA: TGCAGCGTCCTGCCAGGGGTCACCGGGGAGCTGTTTTTT; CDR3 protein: CSVLPGVTGELFF
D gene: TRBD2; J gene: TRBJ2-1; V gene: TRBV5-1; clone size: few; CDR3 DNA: TGCGCCAGCAGCTTGGCCAGTCTAGCGGAGATGCGGGAGCAGTTCTTC; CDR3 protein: CASSLASLAEMREQFF
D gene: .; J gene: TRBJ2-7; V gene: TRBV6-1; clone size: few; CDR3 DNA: TGTGCCAGCAGTGAATTCGGACTCTACGAGCAGTACTTC; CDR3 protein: CASSEFGLYEQYF
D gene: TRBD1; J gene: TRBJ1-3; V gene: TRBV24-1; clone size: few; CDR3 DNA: TGTGCCACCGGGAAAATTCGATGGTTCAACAGGGGGTCTGGAAACACCATATATTTT; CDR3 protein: CATGKIRWFNRGSGNTIYF
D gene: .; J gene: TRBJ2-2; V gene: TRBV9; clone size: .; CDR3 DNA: TGTGCCAGCAGCGTAGTCGGGCTTACCGCCGGGGAGCTGTTTTTT; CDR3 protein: CASSVVGLTAGELFF
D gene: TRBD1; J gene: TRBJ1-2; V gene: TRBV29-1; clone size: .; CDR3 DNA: TGCAGCGCTGGGCCGACAGGGAACTATGGCTACACCTTC; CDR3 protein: CSAGPTGNYGYTF
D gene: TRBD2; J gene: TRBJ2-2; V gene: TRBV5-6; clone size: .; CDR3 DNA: TGTGCCAGCAGCCTGCCCGGGACTAGCTGGCTCGGGGAGCTGTTTTTT; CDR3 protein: CASSLPGTSWLGELFF